A selection of T cell receptor beta chains follows, all from one sample in a study of multiple sclerosis patients with progressive multifocal leukoencephalopathy. Repertoires were generated with immunoSEQ multiplex PCR, while TCRdb's copy carries only in-frame clones and drops some. The sample gives tens of thousands of clones, approximately 85% of which show up once; around an eighth is in the top ten. The material sequenced was PBMCs, taken from a patient treated with natalizumab. These TCRs come from a woman aged 30 to 39 with progressive multifocal leukoencephalopathy. The CDR3 runs from the conserved cysteine through the conserved F or W. D genes are given only for firm matches. Expanded clones get a size class; other rows say once, few or many, or leave the size out.

clone size	D gene	V gene	J gene	CDR3 protein	CDR3 DNA
-	TRBD1	TRBV27	TRBJ1-1	CASSKQGSPNTEAFF	TGTGCCAGCAGTAAACAGGGGTCACCGAACACTGAAGCTTTCTTT
-	-	TRBV5-1	TRBJ1-6	CASSPGRTNNSPLHF	TGCGCCAGCAGCCCGGGACGTACTAATAATTCACCCCTCCACTTT
-	TRBD2	TRBV11-2	TRBJ2-7	CASKGGGSYEQYF	TGTGCCAGCAAGGGCGGGGGCTCCTACGAGCAGTACTTC
-	-	TRBV2	TRBJ2-3	CATGASGTDTQYF	TGTGCTACTGGGGCCAGCGGCACAGATACGCAGTATTTT
-	-	TRBV11-2	TRBJ2-7	CASKGGSSYEQYF	TGTGCCAGCAAGGGGGGAAGCTCCTACGAGCAGTACTTC
-	-	TRBV4-1	TRBJ2-7	CASSQDSSGVYEQYF	TGCGCCAGCAGCCAAGATTCATCAGGGGTGTACGAGCAGTACTTC
-	-	TRBV25-1	TRBJ2-5	CASSDNGVGETQYF	TGTGCCAGCAGTGATAACGGGGTCGGGGAGACCCAGTACTTC
-	-	TRBV15	TRBJ1-2	CATSTDSYGYTF	TGTGCCACCAGCACGGACAGCTATGGCTACACCTTC
-	-	TRBV4-1	TRBJ1-5	CASSQAGNQPQHF	TGCGCCAGCAGCCAAGCCGGCAATCAGCCCCAGCATTTT
-	-	TRBV5-4	TRBJ2-7	CASTNRGGGDEQYF	TGTGCCAGCACAAACAGGGGGGGCGGCGACGAGCAGTACTTC
-	-	TRBV2	TRBJ2-7	CASSDYEQYF	TGTGCCAGCAGTGACTACGAGCAGTACTTC
-	TRBD1	TRBV6-6	TRBJ1-1	CASSRGGDTEAFF	TGTGCCAGCAGCAGGGGGGGGGACACTGAAGCTTTCTTT
-	-	TRBV7-3	TRBJ2-7	CASSQGPSSPRGEQYF	TGTGCCAGCAGCCAGGGCCCCTCCTCGCCCCGAGGGGAGCAGTACTTC
-	TRBD1	TRBV7-3	TRBJ2-2	CASSRDSNTGELFF	TGTGCCAGCAGCCGGGACAGCAACACCGGGGAGCTGTTTTTT
-	-	TRBV7-9	TRBJ1-1	CASSGHYANTEAFF	TGTGCCAGCAGCGGACATTACGCGAACACTGAAGCTTTCTTT
-	-	TRBV21-1	TRBJ2-3	CASSQLAGRCGTDTQYF	TGTGCCAGCAGCCAACTAGCGGGACGATGTGGCACAGATACGCAGTATTTT
-	TRBD2	TRBV11-3	TRBJ2-3	CASSPSGNTDTQYF	TGTGCCAGCAGTCCCAGCGGGAACACAGATACGCAGTATTTT
-	-	TRBV7-2	TRBJ1-6	CASSRLNSPLHF	TGTGCCAGCAGCCGACTTAATTCACCCCTCCACTTT
-	-	TRBV6-6	TRBJ1-1	CASTLLSGDTEAFF	TGTGCCAGCACCCTACTTTCAGGGGACACTGAAGCTTTCTTT
few	-	TRBV2	TRBJ2-1	CASSAYLGGHNEQFF	TGTGCCAGCAGTGCCTACCTGGGCGGGCACAATGAGCAGTTCTTC
-	TRBD2	TRBV6-1	TRBJ2-5	CASSELAGSQETQYF	TGTGCCAGCAGTGAGTTAGCGGGGAGCCAAGAGACCCAGTACTTC
-	TRBD2	TRBV15	TRBJ2-3	CATSGGTSQSDTQYF	TGTGCCACCAGCGGGGGGACTAGTCAGTCAGATACGCAGTATTTT
-	TRBD2	TRBV7-2	TRBJ2-5	CASSLEGTSGIETQYF	TGTGCCAGCAGCTTAGAAGGCACTAGCGGGATTGAGACCCAGTACTTC
-	TRBD2	TRBV2	TRBJ2-7	CATKGLAAYEQYF	TGTGCCACCAAGGGACTAGCGGCTTACGAGCAGTACTTC
-	-	TRBV6-5	TRBJ1-5	CASSYSSGLGQPQHF	TGTGCCAGCAGTTACTCGAGCGGGTTGGGTCAGCCCCAGCATTTT